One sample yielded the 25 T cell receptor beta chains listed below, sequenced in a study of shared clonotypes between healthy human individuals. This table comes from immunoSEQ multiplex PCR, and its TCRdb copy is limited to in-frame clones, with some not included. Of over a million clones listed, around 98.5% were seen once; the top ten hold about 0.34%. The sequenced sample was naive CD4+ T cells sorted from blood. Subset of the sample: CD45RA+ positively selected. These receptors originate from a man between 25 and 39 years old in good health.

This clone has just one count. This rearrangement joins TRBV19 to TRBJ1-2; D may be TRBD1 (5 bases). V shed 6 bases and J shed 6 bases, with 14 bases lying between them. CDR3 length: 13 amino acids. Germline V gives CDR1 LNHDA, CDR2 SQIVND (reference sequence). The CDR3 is CASSSRGINGYTF. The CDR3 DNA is TGTGCCAGTAGCTCTAGGGGCATTAATGGCTACACCTTC.

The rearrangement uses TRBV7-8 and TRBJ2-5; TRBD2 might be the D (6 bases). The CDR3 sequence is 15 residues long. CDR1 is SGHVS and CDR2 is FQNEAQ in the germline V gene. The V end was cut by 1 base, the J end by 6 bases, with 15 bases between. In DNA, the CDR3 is TGTGCCAGCAGCTTAGGCGGGGACTTGGCCCAGACCCAGTACTTC. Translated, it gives CASSLGGDLAQTQYF.

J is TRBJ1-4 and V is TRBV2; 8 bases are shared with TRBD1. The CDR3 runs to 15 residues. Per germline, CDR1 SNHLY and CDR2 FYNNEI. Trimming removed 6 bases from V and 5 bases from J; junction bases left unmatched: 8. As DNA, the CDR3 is TGTGCCAGCAGAGGACTGGACAGGGCGAATGAAAAACTGTTTTTT. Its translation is CASRGLDRANEKLFF.

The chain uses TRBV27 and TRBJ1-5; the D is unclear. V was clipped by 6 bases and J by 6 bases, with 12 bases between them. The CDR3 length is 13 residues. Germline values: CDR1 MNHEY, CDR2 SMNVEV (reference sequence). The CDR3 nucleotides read TGTGCCAGCAGGTGGCGAGTAGGTCAGCCCCAGCATTTT. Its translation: CASRWRVGQPQHF.

The DNA of the CDR3 is TGTGCCAGCAGCTCCGGGGCGGGCTACGAGCAGTACTTC. Translating it yields CASSSGAGYEQYF. The chain is built from TRBV5-4 and TRBJ2-7, with D perhaps assigned TRBD1 or TRBD2 (5 bases each). Germline values: CDR1 SGHNT, CDR2 YYREEE (reference sequence). This CDR3 spans 13 amino acids. V dropped 3 bases and J dropped 3 bases, with 10 bases sitting between them.

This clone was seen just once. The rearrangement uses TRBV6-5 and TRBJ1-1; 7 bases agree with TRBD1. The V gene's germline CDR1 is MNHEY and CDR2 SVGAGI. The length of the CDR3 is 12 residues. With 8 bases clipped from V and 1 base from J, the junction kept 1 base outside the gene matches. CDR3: CASGTANTEAFF. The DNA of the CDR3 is TGTGCCAGCGGGACAGCGAACACTGAAGCTTTCTTT.

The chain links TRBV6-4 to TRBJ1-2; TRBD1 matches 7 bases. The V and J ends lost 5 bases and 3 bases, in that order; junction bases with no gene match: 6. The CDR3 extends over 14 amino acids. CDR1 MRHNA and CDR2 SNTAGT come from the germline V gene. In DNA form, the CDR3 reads TGTGCCAGCAGTCGCGGGCAGGGGGACTATGGCTACACCTTC. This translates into CASSRGQGDYGYTF.

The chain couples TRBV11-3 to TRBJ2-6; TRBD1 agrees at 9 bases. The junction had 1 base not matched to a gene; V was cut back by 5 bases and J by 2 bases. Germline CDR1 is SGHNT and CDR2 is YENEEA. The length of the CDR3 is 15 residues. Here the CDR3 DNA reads TGTGCCAGCAGCACAGGGGGCGCTGGGGCCAACGTCCTGACTTTC. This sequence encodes CASSTGGAGANVLTF.

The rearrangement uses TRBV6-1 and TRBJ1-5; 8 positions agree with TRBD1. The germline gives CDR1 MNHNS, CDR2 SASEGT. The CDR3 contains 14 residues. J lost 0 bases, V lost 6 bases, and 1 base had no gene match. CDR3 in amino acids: CASRGQVSNQPQHF. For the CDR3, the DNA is TGTGCCAGCAGGGGACAGGTTAGCAATCAGCCCCAGCATTTT.

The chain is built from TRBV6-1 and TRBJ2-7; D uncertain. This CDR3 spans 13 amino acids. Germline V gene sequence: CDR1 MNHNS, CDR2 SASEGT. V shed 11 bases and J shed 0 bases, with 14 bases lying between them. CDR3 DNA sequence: TGTGCCGTGTCGTATCCAAGCTCCTACGAGCAGTACTTC. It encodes CAVSYPSSYEQYF.

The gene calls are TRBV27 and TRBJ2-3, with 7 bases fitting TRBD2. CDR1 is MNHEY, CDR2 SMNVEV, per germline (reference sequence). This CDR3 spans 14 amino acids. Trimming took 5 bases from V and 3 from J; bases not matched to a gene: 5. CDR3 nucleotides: TGTGCCAGCAGTGTTAGCGGGTTGACAGATACGCAGTATTTT. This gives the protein CASSVSGLTDTQYF.

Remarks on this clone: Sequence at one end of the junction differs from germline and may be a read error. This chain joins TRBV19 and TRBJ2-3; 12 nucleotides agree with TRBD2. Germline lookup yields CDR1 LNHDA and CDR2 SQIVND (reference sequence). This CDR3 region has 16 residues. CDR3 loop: CASSIPLAGGTDTQYF. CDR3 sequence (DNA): TGTGCCAGTAGTATCCCACTAGCGGGAGGCACCGATACGCAGTATTTT.

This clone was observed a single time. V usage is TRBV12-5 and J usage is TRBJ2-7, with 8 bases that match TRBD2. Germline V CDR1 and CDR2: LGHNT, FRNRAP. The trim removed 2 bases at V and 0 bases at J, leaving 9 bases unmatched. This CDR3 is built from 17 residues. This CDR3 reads CASGLNNPGLVSYEQYF. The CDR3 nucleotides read TGTGCTAGTGGTTTGAACAACCCGGGACTAGTCTCCTACGAGCAGTACTTC.

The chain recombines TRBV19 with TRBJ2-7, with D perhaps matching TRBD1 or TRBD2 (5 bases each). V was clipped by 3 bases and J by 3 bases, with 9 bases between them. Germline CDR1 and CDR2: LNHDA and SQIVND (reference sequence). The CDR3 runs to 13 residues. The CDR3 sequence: CASSILRGYEQYF. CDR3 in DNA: TGTGCCAGTAGTATTTTGAGGGGCTACGAGCAGTACTTC.

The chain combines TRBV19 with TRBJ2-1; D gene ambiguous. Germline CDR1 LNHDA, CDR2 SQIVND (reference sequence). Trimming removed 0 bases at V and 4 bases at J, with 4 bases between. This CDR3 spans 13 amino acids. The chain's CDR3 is CASSIDRYNEQFF. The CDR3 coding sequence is TGTGCCAGTAGTATAGACAGGTACAATGAGCAGTTCTTC. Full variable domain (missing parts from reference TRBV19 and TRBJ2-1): DGGITQSPKYLFRKEGQNVTLSCEQNLNHDAMYWYRQDPGQGLRLIYYSQIVNDFQKGDIAEGYSVSREKKESFPLTVTSAQKNPTAFYLCASSIDRYNEQFFGPGTRLTVL.

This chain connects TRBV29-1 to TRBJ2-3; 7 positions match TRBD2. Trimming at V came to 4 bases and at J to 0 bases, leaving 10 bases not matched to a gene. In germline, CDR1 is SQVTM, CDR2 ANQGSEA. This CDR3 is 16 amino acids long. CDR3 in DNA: TGCAGCGTTGTGTCGGGACTAATCGGTAGCACAGATACGCAGTATTTT. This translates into CSVVSGLIGSTDTQYF.

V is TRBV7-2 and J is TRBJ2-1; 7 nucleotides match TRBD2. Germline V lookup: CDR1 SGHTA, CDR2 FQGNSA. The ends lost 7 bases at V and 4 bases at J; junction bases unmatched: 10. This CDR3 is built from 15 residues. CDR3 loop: CASTISGISYNEQFF. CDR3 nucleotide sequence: TGTGCCAGCACCATAAGCGGGATCTCATACAATGAGCAGTTCTTC.

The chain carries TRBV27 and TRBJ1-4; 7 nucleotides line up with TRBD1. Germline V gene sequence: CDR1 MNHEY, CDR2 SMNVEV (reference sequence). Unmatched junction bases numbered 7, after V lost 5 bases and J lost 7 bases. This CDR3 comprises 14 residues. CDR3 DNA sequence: TGTGCCAGCAGTACGGACAGGAGAGGTGAAAAACTGTTTTTT. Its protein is CASSTDRRGEKLFF.

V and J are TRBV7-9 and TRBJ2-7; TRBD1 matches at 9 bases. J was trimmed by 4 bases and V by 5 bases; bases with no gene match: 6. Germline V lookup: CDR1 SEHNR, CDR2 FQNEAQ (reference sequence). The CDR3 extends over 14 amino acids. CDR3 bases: TGTGCCAGCAGCATCCGGGACAGGGCTTACGAGCAGTACTTC. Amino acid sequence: CASSIRDRAYEQYF.

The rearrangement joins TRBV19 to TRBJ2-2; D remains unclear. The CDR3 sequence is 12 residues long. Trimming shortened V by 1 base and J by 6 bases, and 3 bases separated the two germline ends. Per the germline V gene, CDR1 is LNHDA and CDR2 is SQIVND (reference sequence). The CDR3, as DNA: TGTGCCAGTAGTATAGCCTCCGGGGAGCTGTTTTTT. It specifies CASSIASGELFF.

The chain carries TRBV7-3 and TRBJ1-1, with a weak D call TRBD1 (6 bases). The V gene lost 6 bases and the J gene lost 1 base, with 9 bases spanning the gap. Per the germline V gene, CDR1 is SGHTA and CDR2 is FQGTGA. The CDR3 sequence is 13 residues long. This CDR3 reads CASRQTGNTEAFF. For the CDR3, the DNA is TGTGCCAGCAGACAGACAGGGAACACTGAAGCTTTCTTT.

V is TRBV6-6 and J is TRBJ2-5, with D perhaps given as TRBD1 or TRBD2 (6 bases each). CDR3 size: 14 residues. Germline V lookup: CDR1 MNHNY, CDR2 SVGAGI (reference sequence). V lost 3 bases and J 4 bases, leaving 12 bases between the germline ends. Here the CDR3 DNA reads TGTGCCAGCAGTTATAAGGGGGGAGGAGAGACCCAGTACTTC. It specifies CASSYKGGGETQYF.

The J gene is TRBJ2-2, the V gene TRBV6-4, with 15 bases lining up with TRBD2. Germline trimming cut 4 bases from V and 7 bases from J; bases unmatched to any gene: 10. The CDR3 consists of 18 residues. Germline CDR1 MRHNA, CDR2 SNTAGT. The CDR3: CASSANGLAGGLRGELFF. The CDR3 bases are TGTGCCAGCAGTGCCAATGGACTAGCGGGAGGGCTACGCGGGGAGCTGTTTTTT.

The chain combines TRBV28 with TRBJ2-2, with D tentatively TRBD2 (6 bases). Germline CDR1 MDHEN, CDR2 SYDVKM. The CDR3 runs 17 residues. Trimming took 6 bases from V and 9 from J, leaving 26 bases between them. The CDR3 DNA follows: TGTGCCAGCAGGGCACTGGGGGGATTAGCTGAATACCGGGAGCTGTTTTTT. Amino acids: CASRALGGLAEYRELFF.

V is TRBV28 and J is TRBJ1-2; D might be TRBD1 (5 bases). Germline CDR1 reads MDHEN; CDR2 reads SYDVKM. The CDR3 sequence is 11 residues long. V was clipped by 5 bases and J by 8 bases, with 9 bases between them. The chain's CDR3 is CASSGREGYTF. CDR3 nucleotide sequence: TGTGCCAGCAGTGGCAGGGAAGGCTACACCTTC.